Listed below are T cell receptor beta chains from one sample, sequenced in a study of control samples from healthy donors and cancer patients. This table comes from immunoSEQ multiplex PCR, and its TCRdb copy is limited to in-frame clones, with some not included. This table holds 210,000 or so clones, roughly nine tenths found once. The specimen sequenced was blood. The receptors were gathered from a man younger than 45 in good health. The CDR3 runs from the conserved cysteine through the conserved F or W. The D gene is left open where the match is weak. Part of the rows lack a size; the others show once, few, many or a class for expanded clones.

.	TRBV28	TRBJ1-6	.	CASSLGTRGAPLHF	TGTGCCAGCAGTTTAGGCACCCGAGGGGCACCCCTCCACTTT
.	TRBV27	TRBJ1-1	.	CASGLIGALNTEAFF	TGTGCCAGCGGTTTGATAGGGGCTTTGAACACTGAAGCTTTCTTT
.	TRBV7-9	TRBJ2-6	.	CASSLRGTGANVLTF	TGTGCCAGCAGCTTACGGGGGACTGGGGCCAACGTCCTGACTTTC
.	TRBV2	TRBJ1-2	.	CASSEIRPLYGYTF	TGTGCCAGCAGTGAGATTCGTCCCCTCTATGGCTACACCTTC
.	TRBV20-1	TRBJ1-4	.	CSANLHKTPF	TGCAGTGCTAACCTTCATAAAACCCCCTTT
TRBD1	TRBV9	TRBJ1-5	few	CASSVGDREHQPQHF	TGTGCCAGCAGCGTAGGGGACAGGGAACATCAGCCCCAGCATTTT
TRBD2	TRBV27	TRBJ2-1	.	CASSPQGLGGGPPGLQFF	TGTGCCAGCAGTCCCCAAGGTCTTGGCGGGGGGCCCCCAGGGTTACAGTTCTTC
.	TRBV25-1	TRBJ1-6	.	CASSSTRVGGHNSPLHF	TGTGCCAGCAGTTCCACTAGGGTAGGGGGTCATAATTCACCCCTCCACTTT
TRBD2	TRBV7-6	TRBJ2-3	.	CASSLGPSGNTDTQYF	TGTGCCAGCAGCTTAGGGCCTAGCGGAAACACAGATACGCAGTATTTT
TRBD2	TRBV5-1	TRBJ2-2	.	CASSASGGASTGELFF	TGCGCCAGCAGTGCTAGCGGGGGGGCCAGCACCGGGGAGCTGTTTTTT
.	TRBV7-2	TRBJ1-4	.	CASSLGWRLGGEKLFF	TGTGCCAGCAGCTTAGGTTGGAGGCTGGGCGGGGAAAAACTGTTTTTT
.	TRBV7-2	TRBJ1-3	.	CASSLDLSGIHSGNTIYF	TGTGCCAGCAGCTTAGATCTGTCGGGAATACACTCTGGAAACACCATATATTTT
.	TRBV29-1	TRBJ2-4	.	CSVEVRGRRGSKNIQYF	TGCAGCGTTGAAGTCCGGGGGCGCAGGGGTTCCAAAAACATTCAGTACTTC
.	TRBV21-1	TRBJ2-7	once	CASSKKADHFSYEQYF	TGTGCCAGCAGCAAAAAGGCAGACCATTTCTCCTACGAGCAGTACTTC
.	TRBV7-9	TRBJ1-5	.	CASSLTGSHNQPQHF	TGTGCCAGCAGCTTAACAGGATCTCACAATCAGCCCCAGCATTTT
.	TRBV28	TRBJ1-2	.	CASSFPGAANYGYTF	TGTGCCAGCAGTTTTCCCGGGGCCGCTAACTATGGCTACACCTTC
.	TRBV19	TRBJ1-1	.	CASSASLPQGSTEAFF	TGTGCCAGTAGTGCCTCCTTGCCACAGGGCTCCACTGAAGCTTTCTTT
TRBD1	TRBV18	TRBJ1-6	.	CASSPGDRVNSPLHF	TGTGCCAGCTCACCGGGTGACAGGGTAAATTCACCCCTCCACTTT
.	TRBV6-5	TRBJ2-3	.	CASSYAGAGTDTQYF	TGTGCCAGCAGTTACGCGGGGGCAGGCACAGATACGCAGTATTTT
TRBD2	TRBV4-1	TRBJ2-1	.	CASSQPGGLTYNEQFF	TGCGCCAGCAGCCAGCCGGGGGGGCTGACCTACAATGAGCAGTTCTTC
TRBD2	TRBV5-6	TRBJ2-7	.	CASRRGGTLHEQYF	TGTGCCAGCAGACGGGGGGGAACTCTCCACGAGCAGTACTTC
.	TRBV30	TRBJ2-1	.	CAWSVGLAPGEQFF	TGTGCCTGGAGTGTGGGTCTAGCCCCAGGAGAGCAGTTCTTC